Listed below are T cell receptor beta chains from one sample, sequenced in a study of blood T cells in healthy people across ages. TCRdb reanalysed the 5' RACE reads using MiXCR and keeps one entry per CDR3 protein. This table has around 990,000 distinct CDR3 sequences, about two fifths appearing once. Material: blood. Receptors originate from a man younger than 30 in good health. Both conserved end residues are part of each CDR3. A D gene is named only where the DNA matches it firmly. Size values are once, few and many counts, or a class for expanded clones, and some rows have none.

clone size	CDR3 length	D gene	J gene	V gene	CDR3 protein	CDR3 DNA
-	16	-	TRBJ2-3	TRBV7-8	CASSPTAGFGADTQYF	TGTGCCAGCAGCCCGACGGCAGGGTTCGGCGCAGATACGCAGTATTTT
-	13	-	TRBJ2-7	TRBV29-1	CSVVDRSSYEQYF	TGCAGCGTTGTGGATAGGAGCTCCTACGAGCAGTACTTC
-	14	TRBD1	TRBJ1-1	TRBV2	CASSYDREANEAFF	TGTGCCAGCAGTTACGACAGGGAGGCGAATGAAGCTTTCTTT
few	15	-	TRBJ2-3	TRBV24-1	CATSDGRALEDTQYF	TGTGCCACCAGTGATGGCCGGGCTCTCGAAGATACGCAGTATTTT
-	17	-	TRBJ2-6	TRBV4-3	CASSQDMLGSGANVLTF	TGCGCCAGCAGCCAAGACATGCTGGGCTCTGGGGCCAACGTCCTGACTTTC
few	16	-	TRBJ1-2	TRBV18	CASSPASTGINYGYTF	TGTGCCAGCTCACCTGCTTCGACGGGTATAAACTATGGCTACACCTTC
-	14	TRBD1	TRBJ1-5	TRBV27	CASSWWDSNQPQHF	TGTGCCAGCAGTTGGTGGGACAGTAATCAGCCCCAGCATTTT
-	15	-	TRBJ1-4	TRBV28	CASSLQGGSNEKLFF	TGTGCCAGCAGTTTACAGGGAGGATCTAATGAAAAACTGTTTTTT
-	14	-	TRBJ2-7	TRBV20-1	CSARGAESSYEQYF	TGCAGTGCTAGAGGGGCCGAGAGCTCCTACGAGCAGTACTTC
few	16	-	TRBJ2-6	TRBV20-1	CSARSPGDTGANVLTF	TGCAGTGCTAGATCACCAGGGGATACTGGGGCCAACGTCCTGACTTTC
-	13	-	TRBJ2-3	TRBV20-1	CSAREPSRDAQYF	TGCAGTGCTAGAGAGCCATCGAGGGATGCGCAGTATTTT
few	16	-	TRBJ2-5	TRBV4-3	CASSQVWPWGQETQYF	TGCGCCAGCAGCCAAGTGTGGCCGTGGGGTCAAGAGACCCAGTACTTC
few	14	-	TRBJ1-4	TRBV6-1	CASNRAGTNEKLFF	TGTGCCAGCAACCGGGCGGGGACTAATGAAAAACTGTTTTTT
-	17	-	TRBJ1-1	TRBV21-1	CASSKDAQGEMNTEAFF	TGTGCCAGCAGCAAAGATGCTCAGGGGGAAATGAACACTGAAGCTTTCTTT
few	15	-	TRBJ2-3	TRBV27	CASSSLGRGPDTQYF	TGTGCCAGCAGTTCCCTTGGAAGGGGACCAGATACGCAGTATTTT
-	14	TRBD1	TRBJ1-2	TRBV9	CASDKGQGIDGYTF	TGTGCCAGCGACAAGGGACAGGGAATAGATGGCTACACCTTC
-	22	TRBD1	TRBJ1-1	TRBV11-1	CASSLAKTITLGTGGKNTEAFF	TGTGCCAGCAGCTTAGCGAAGACCATAACCCTCGGGACAGGGGGTAAGAACACTGAAGCTTTCTTT
-	16	-	TRBJ1-5	TRBV4-2	CASSQVWGNSNQPQHF	TGTGCCAGCAGCCAAGTATGGGGGAATAGCAATCAGCCCCAGCATTTT
-	16	TRBD1	TRBJ2-5	TRBV9	CASSGRTGQPSNEQYF	TGTGCCAGCAGCGGCCGGACAGGTCAACCCAGCAATGAGCAGTACTTC
few	14	TRBD1	TRBJ2-1	TRBV7-3	CASSLNGQDNEQFF	TGTGCCAGCAGCTTAAATGGACAGGACAATGAGCAGTTCTTC
few	16	-	TRBJ2-3	TRBV4-2	CASSQAHSGVPVTQYF	TGTGCCAGCAGCCAAGCGCATAGCGGCGTGCCTGTGACGCAGTATTTT
-	15	TRBD2	TRBJ2-7	TRBV13	CASSAGLAGLNEQYF	TGTGCCAGCAGCGCGGGACTAGCGGGACTCAATGAGCAGTACTTC
few	18	TRBD1	TRBJ1-2	TRBV27	CASSMSGTGYKMGYGYTF	TGTGCCAGCAGTATGTCCGGGACAGGGTATAAGATGGGATATGGCTACACCTTC
once	12	-	TRBJ2-1	TRBV28	CASSWTYDEQFF	TGTGCCAGCAGTTGGACCTACGATGAGCAGTTCTTC
-	18	TRBD1	TRBJ2-7	TRBV23-1	CASSQSRDGAGGTYEQYF	TGCGCCAGCAGTCAATCCCGAGACGGGGCAGGGGGAACCTACGAGCAGTACTTC
-	16	TRBD1	TRBJ2-2	TRBV5-1	CASRPRTGAGTGELFF	TGCGCCAGCAGACCTCGGACAGGGGCGGGGACCGGGGAGCTGTTTTTT
-	16	TRBD1	TRBJ2-2	TRBV7-9	CASSPTGTSNTGELFF	TGTGCCAGCAGCCCGACAGGGACCTCGAACACCGGGGAGCTGTTTTTT
once	20	TRBD1	TRBJ1-1	TRBV6-2/TRBV6-3	CASSYAKPGTGARVNTEAFF	TGTGCCAGCAGCTACGCTAAACCGGGGACAGGGGCCAGGGTGAACACTGAAGCTTTCTTT
-	17	TRBD1	TRBJ1-5	TRBV6-2/TRBV6-3	CASTPTGKLNSNQPQHF	TGTGCCAGCACCCCGACAGGGAAACTTAATAGCAATCAGCCCCAGCATTTT
-	15	-	TRBJ1-2	TRBV7-2	CASSRATLSNYGYTF	TGTGCCAGCAGCCGCGCTACGTTATCTAACTATGGCTACACCTTC
few	14	TRBD1	TRBJ1-1	TRBV5-1	CASSGGTGETEAFF	TGCGCCAGCAGTGGGGGGACAGGGGAAACTGAAGCTTTCTTT
-	12	TRBD2	TRBJ2-7	TRBV20-1	CSAAGLDYEQYF	TGCAGTGCCGCCGGACTAGACTACGAGCAGTACTTC
few	16	TRBD2	TRBJ2-7	TRBV6-2/TRBV6-3	CASSYSGTSYSYEQYF	TGTGCCAGCAGTTACTCAGGGACTAGCTACTCCTACGAGCAGTACTTC
many	15	-	TRBJ2-7	TRBV6-6	CASSSPRDDSYEQYF	TGTGCCAGCAGTTCCCCAAGGGACGACTCCTACGAGCAGTACTTC
-	16	TRBD2	TRBJ2-1	TRBV6-5	CASSIRLAARSNEQFF	TGTGCCAGCAGTATACGACTAGCGGCCCGAAGTAATGAGCAGTTCTTC
-	15	-	TRBJ1-4	TRBV18	CASSPQPATNEKLFF	TGTGCCAGCTCACCCCAACCAGCAACTAATGAAAAACTGTTTTTT
few	14	-	TRBJ1-1	TRBV9	CASSVDGTTRGAFF	TGTGCCAGCAGCGTAGACGGGACCACCAGGGGAGCTTTCTTT
once	13	TRBD1	TRBJ2-7	TRBV6-2/TRBV6-3	CASTKGQGLEQYF	TGTGCCAGCACTAAGGGACAGGGACTCGAGCAGTACTTC
many	14	TRBD1	TRBJ2-7	TRBV4-1	CASSPGTGRYEQYF	TGCGCCAGCAGCCCAGGGACAGGACGCTACGAGCAGTACTTC
-	13	-	TRBJ1-2	TRBV7-2	CASSLAPLYGYTF	TGTGCCAGCAGCCTAGCCCCACTCTATGGCTACACCTTC
many	12	-	TRBJ2-7	TRBV10-3	CAISEGSYEQYF	TGTGCCATCAGTGAGGGGAGCTACGAGCAGTACTTC
-	17	-	TRBJ2-3	TRBV5-1	CASSLARDAASTDTQYF	TGCGCCAGCAGCTTGGCTCGGGACGCTGCTAGCACAGATACGCAGTATTTT
-	15	-	TRBJ1-2	TRBV9	CASTPALTAVYGYTF	TGTGCCAGCACACCGGCCCTGACGGCTGTTTATGGCTACACCTTC
-	13	-	TRBJ2-5	TRBV10-3	CTISESGVETQYF	TGTACCATCAGTGAGTCGGGGGTGGAGACCCAGTACTTC
-	14	TRBD1	TRBJ1-1	TRBV2	CASTEGLGGPEAFF	TGTGCCAGCACCGAAGGGTTAGGGGGCCCTGAAGCTTTCTTT
-	15	TRBD2	TRBJ2-1	TRBV6-6	CASSRTSGAGDEQFF	TGTGCCAGCAGTCGCACTAGCGGGGCGGGGGATGAGCAGTTCTTC
few	17	-	TRBJ2-1	TRBV6-2/TRBV6-3	CASSSRNRANGYNEQFF	TGTGCCAGCAGTTCGAGAAACAGGGCGAATGGTTACAATGAGCAGTTCTTC
-	16	-	TRBJ1-2	TRBV4-2	CASSQEAGVGGYGYTF	TGTGCCAGCAGCCAAGAAGCGGGGGTTGGGGGCTATGGCTACACCTTC
-	14	TRBD2	TRBJ2-3	TRBV5-6	CASSHLGTMDTQYF	TGTGCCAGCAGCCACCTAGGGACTATGGATACGCAGTATTTT
few	15	TRBD2	TRBJ2-1	TRBV20-1	CSARETGGTYNEQFF	TGCAGTGCTAGAGAGACGGGGGGTACGTACAATGAGCAGTTCTTC
-	13	-	TRBJ2-2	TRBV20-1	CSARGGGGGELFF	TGCAGTGCTAGGGGGGGAGGAGGCGGGGAGCTGTTTTTT